This record looks at one TCR beta chain sequence and its context. Its specificity is not known. This record belongs to a study of cytomegalovirus exposure and HLA in healthy donors. Whole-study results and caveats: Available immune exposure information covered CMV serostatus only.

J lost 4 bases, V lost 1 base, and 9 bases had no gene match. The CDR3 length is 18 residues. Per the germline V gene, CDR1 is MGHRA and CDR2 is YSYEKL. Amplification used 60 Vbeta primers and 13 Jbeta primers. Method: immunoSEQ multiplex PCR; TCRdb's copy keeps in-frame clones and lacks some. The data show under 150,000 clones, roughly 80% seen once. This sequence originates from a woman in her thirties in good health and CMV-seropositive. The V and J genes are TRBV4-1 and TRBJ2-3, with 12 bases that match TRBD2. Material for sequencing was PBMCs. The DNA for the CDR3 is TGCGCCAGCAGCCAAGTTTTTCTAGCGGGAGGGCAGGCAGATACGCAGTATTTT. Translating it yields CASSQVFLAGGQADTQYF.